These 20 T cell receptor beta chains came from one sample sequenced in a study of T cell responses to AZD1222 COVID-19 vaccine. The method was immunoSEQ multiplex PCR; TCRdb's version includes in-frame clones alone and lacks a portion of them. Of tens of thousands of clones in the sample, about 88% are singletons; the top ten hold more than 4%. This sample comprised peripheral blood, obtained on day 0 of AZD1222 vaccination. The source of these receptors is an adult in good health.

The gene calls are TRBV3-1 (or the pseudogene TRBV3-2) and TRBJ1-5; 8 bases align to TRBD1. The V gene end was trimmed by 1 base and the J gene end by 6 bases; junction bases not matched to a gene: 2. This CDR3 comprises 14 residues. From germline, CDR1 is LGHDT and CDR2 YNNKEL (reference sequence). CDR3 amino acids: CASSQGTGSQPQHF. DNA of the CDR3: TGTGCCAGCAGCCAAGGGACAGGGAGTCAGCCCCAGCATTTT.

This sequence joins TRBV7-2 and TRBJ2-3; D call uncertain. Trimming took 5 bases from V and 2 from J, leaving 11 bases between them. The CDR3 spans 14 residues. Germline CDR1 is SGHTA and CDR2 is FQGNSA. In DNA, the CDR3 is TGTGCCAGCAGCCTCACTGTCCCCACAGATACGCAGTATTTT. This translates into CASSLTVPTDTQYF. Full variable domain (outside the CDR3, taken from reference TRBV7-2 and TRBJ2-3): GAGVSQSPSNKVTEKGKDVELRCDPISGHTALYWYRQSLGQGLEFLIYFQGNSAPDKSGLPSDRFSAERTGGSVSTLTIQRTQQEDSAVYLCASSLTVPTDTQYFGPGTRLTVL.

The sample holds one count of this clone. This sequence joins TRBV23-1 and TRBJ1-5; 7 nucleotides align to TRBD1. TRBV23-1 is an ORF, and what it does is uncertain. The junction had 7 bases not matched to a gene; V was cut back by 2 bases and J by 0 bases. The CDR3 extends over 17 amino acids. The CDR3 region is CASSQADRDYSNQPQHF. The CDR3 DNA sequence: TGCGCCAGCAGTCAAGCCGACAGGGACTATAGCAATCAGCCCCAGCATTTT.

In its sample, this clone was seen once. This chain uses TRBV6-5 with TRBJ2-5, with no clear D. Germline assignment: CDR1 MNHEY and CDR2 SVGAGI. Trimming cost V 4 bases and J 0 bases, with 12 bases left between them. The CDR3 is made up of 15 amino acids. The CDR3, as DNA: TGTGCCAGCAGTTCGTTGGGGTCGTACCAAGAGACCCAGTACTTC. This gives the protein CASSSLGSYQETQYF.

This clone has only one observation. The V call is TRBV7-8, the J call TRBJ2-5, with 8 bases identical to TRBD1. The CDR3 has 16 amino acids. V lost 0 bases, J lost 5 bases, and 8 bases stayed unmatched. Germline V CDR1 and CDR2: SGHVS, FQNEAQ. CDR3 loop: CASSLAEDRAGETQYF. For the CDR3, the DNA is TGTGCCAGCAGCTTAGCAGAGGACAGGGCCGGGGAGACCCAGTACTTC.

The V gene is TRBV5-4, the J gene TRBJ2-7; TRBD2 agrees at 12 bases. V lost 4 bases to trimming and J lost 2 bases; unmatched junction nucleotides: 7. Germline CDR1 SGHNT, CDR2 YYREEE (reference sequence). The CDR3 length is 16 residues. The CDR3 here is CASSGGTSGRAYEQYF. CDR3 DNA: TGTGCCAGCAGCGGAGGGACTAGCGGGCGGGCCTACGAGCAGTACTTC.

The CDR3 sequence is CASSLFGSEPQHF. For the CDR3, the DNA is TGTGCCAGCAGCTTATTCGGGAGTGAGCCCCAGCATTTT. The chain recombines TRBV7-9 with TRBJ1-5; D is undetermined. Germline CDR1 and CDR2: SEHNR and FQNEAQ (reference sequence). Trimming left V 2 bases short and J 8 bases short, with 10 bases between. The CDR3 runs to 13 residues.

This chain joins TRBV11-1 and TRBJ2-6; 8 bases match TRBD1. Germline trimming cut 8 bases from V and 3 bases from J; bases unmatched to any gene: 3. The CDR3 sequence is 14 residues long. Germline CDR1 reads SGHAT; CDR2 reads FQDESV (reference sequence). The CDR3 here is CASLRGLGANVLTF. The CDR3 DNA follows: TGTGCCAGCCTCAGGGGGCTTGGGGCCAACGTCCTGACTTTC.

The V and J genes are TRBV12-3 or TRBV12-4 and TRBJ2-3; D is ambiguous. The CDR3 covers 13 residues. The V and J ends lost 6 bases and 7 bases respectively, with 14 bases between them. In DNA, the CDR3 is TGTGCCAGCAGCCCCCTGAACACCAATACGCAGTATTTT. Translating gives CASSPLNTNTQYF.

The chain employs TRBV27 and TRBJ2-1; weak D call: TRBD2 (6 bases). Germline V gives CDR1 MNHEY, CDR2 SMNVEV (reference sequence). The length of the CDR3 is 15 residues. Trimming removed 8 bases at V and 0 bases at J, with 14 bases between. This CDR3 reads CASFRGGNSYNEQFF. In nucleotides, the CDR3 is TGTGCCAGCTTCCGGGGAGGCAACTCCTACAATGAGCAGTTCTTC.

V and J are TRBV15 and TRBJ1-2, with TRBD1 as a possible D gene (6 bases). Germline CDR1 and CDR2: LNHNV and YYDKDF (reference sequence). The CDR3 is made up of 13 amino acids. Trimming shortened V by 1 base and J by 3 bases, and 6 bases separated the two germline ends. The CDR3 here is CATSRGTDYGYTF. In nucleotides, the CDR3 is TGTGCCACCAGCAGAGGGACAGACTATGGCTACACCTTC.

J is TRBJ2-3 and V is TRBV7-3; 8 positions match TRBD2. This CDR3 spans 15 amino acids. Germline loops: CDR1 SGHTA, CDR2 FQGTGA. J gave up 6 bases and V 5 bases, and 10 bases lay outside the gene matches. The CDR3 loop reads CASSVLAGGGDTQYF. In DNA, the CDR3 is TGTGCCAGCAGCGTCCTAGCGGGCGGGGGCGATACGCAGTATTTT.

In DNA, the CDR3 is TGTGCCAGCCAAAGAGGACTCGGGGACGGCTACACCTTC. Translating it yields CASQRGLGDGYTF. The genes are TRBV19 and TRBJ1-2; tentative D call: TRBD1 (5 bases). Germline V gives CDR1 LNHDA, CDR2 SQIVND (reference sequence). V lost 9 bases and J lost 8, with 19 bases in between. The CDR3 consists of 13 residues.

This sequence joins TRBV6-4 and TRBJ2-2; D ambiguous. Trimming left V 0 bases short and J 3 bases short, with 14 bases between. The V gene's germline CDR1 is MRHNA and CDR2 SNTAGT. The CDR3 sequence is 17 residues long. The CDR3 DNA is TGTGCCAGCAGTGACTCGACAATATCCCGGGACACCGGGGAGCTGTTTTTT. Its translation is CASSDSTISRDTGELFF.

The CDR3 is CASSNPRVTGEKLFF. In DNA form, the CDR3 reads TGTGCCAGCTCTAACCCTAGGGTTACAGGCGAAAAACTGTTTTTT. V is TRBV25-1 and J is TRBJ1-4; possibly TRBD1 for D (5 bases). The CDR3 contains 15 residues. Per the germline V gene, CDR1 is MGHDK and CDR2 is SYGVNS. V was pared by 8 bases and J by 8 bases, with 21 bases between.

The genes are TRBV2 and TRBJ1-1; no clear D. V was cut by 5 bases and J by 1 base, with 14 bases left in between. The CDR3 is 15 amino acids. The germline V gene encodes CDR1 SNHLY and CDR2 FYNNEI. This chain's CDR3 is CASSRDGPSNTEAFF. CDR3 nucleotides: TGTGCCAGCAGTCGCGACGGGCCCTCGAACACTGAAGCTTTCTTT.

The rearrangement links TRBV5-1 to TRBJ1-3; D is undetermined. Germline CDR1 SGHRS, CDR2 YFSETQ. The length of the CDR3 is 15 residues. V dropped 0 bases and J dropped 3 bases, with 10 bases sitting between them. CDR3 region: CASSLAEAGGNTIYF. In DNA, the CDR3 is TGCGCCAGCAGCTTGGCCGAGGCTGGTGGAAACACCATATATTTT.

DNA of the CDR3: TGTGCCAGCAGCCGGGATGCCAGGGCAAATGAAAAACTGTTTTTT. This translates into CASSRDARANEKLFF. The chain recombines TRBV27 with TRBJ1-4; D perhaps matches TRBD1 (5 bases). From germline, CDR1 is MNHEY and CDR2 SMNVEV (reference sequence). The ends were cut back, 6 bases at V and 5 bases at J, with 16 bases in the middle. The CDR3 spans 15 residues.

The chain recombines TRBV30 with TRBJ1-4; no clear D gene. Germline lookup yields CDR1 GTSNPN and CDR2 SVGIG (reference sequence). This CDR3 spans 11 amino acids. The germline V and J ends were trimmed by 8 bases and 5 bases, with 9 bases remaining between them. The CDR3 nucleotides read TGTGCCCGCGATAACAATGAAAAACTGTTTTTT. Its protein product is CARDNNEKLFF.

The chain couples TRBV7-3 to TRBJ2-1, with 7 bases that match TRBD1. The junction had 1 base not matched to a gene; V was cut back by 1 base and J by 4 bases. The CDR3 extends over 14 amino acids. From germline, CDR1 is SGHTA and CDR2 FQGTGA. Written as DNA, the CDR3 is TGTGCCAGCAGCTTAAGGGGACAGTACAATGAGCAGTTCTTC. Translated, it gives CASSLRGQYNEQFF.